This T cell receptor beta chain was sequenced in a study of T-cell reconstitution after alpha-beta-depleted transplantation in children. The CDR3 is 15 residues long. Germline CDR1 is ENHRY and CDR2 is SYGVKD. V lost 4 bases to trimming and J lost 7 bases; unmatched junction nucleotides: 4. The table lists this clonotype with a few counts. The authors prepared the TCRbeta library with unique molecular identifiers. One entry per CDR3 protein results from TCRdb running MiXCR on the PCR reads. Of hundreds of thousands of distinct CDR3 sequences listed, about 11% are singletons. The sequenced sample was PBMCs from the stem cell graft donor, obtained from the stem cell graft. The chain has TRBV10-3 and TRBJ2-1; 13 positions match TRBD2. The sequence derives from a human donor who donated a stem cell graft to a child with acute myeloid leukemia. The CDR3 DNA reads TGTGCCATCAGTGCCGGGACTAGCGGGGCGAATGAGCAGTTCTTC. Translated, it gives CAISAGTSGANEQFF.